The clone carrying this T cell receptor (beta chain) was detected many times. Antigen specificity is unknown. Trimming removed 7 bases at V and 5 bases at J, with 18 bases between. The CDR3 has 13 residues. Germline CDR1 is SQVTM and CDR2 is ANQGSEA. Hyperthyroidism is called stable when no ophthalmopathy develops within 18 months of follow-up. The source of the PBMCs was approximately 10 ml of fresh peripheral blood. This sample is part of a study of Graves' ophthalmopathy and Graves' hyperthyroidism. Findings and limits, study-wide: Most thyroid clonotypes expanded beyond 0.001 frequency were also found in blood. Ophthalmopathy was separated from stable hyperthyroidism by a 13-signature model with around 89% sensitivity and just under 84% specificity.

RNA transcripts served as template for amplifying TCR beta CDR3 sequences. The first round was an RT-PCR with HTBI primers, and the second round was a multiplex PCR. Via MiXCR, TCRdb re-called the multiplex PCR reads, giving one row per CDR3 protein. The table records 400,000 to 450,000 distinct CDR3 sequences, under 25% of them present only once. V usage is TRBV29-1 and J usage is TRBJ2-7; D gene uncertain. The sequenced material came from peripheral blood. This sequence originates from a woman between 18 and 30 years old with stable Graves' hyperthyroidism. Here the CDR3 reads CSASPRPGDEQYF. The DNA for the CDR3 is TGCAGCGCTTCCCCCCGACCGGGCGACGAGCAGTACTTC.